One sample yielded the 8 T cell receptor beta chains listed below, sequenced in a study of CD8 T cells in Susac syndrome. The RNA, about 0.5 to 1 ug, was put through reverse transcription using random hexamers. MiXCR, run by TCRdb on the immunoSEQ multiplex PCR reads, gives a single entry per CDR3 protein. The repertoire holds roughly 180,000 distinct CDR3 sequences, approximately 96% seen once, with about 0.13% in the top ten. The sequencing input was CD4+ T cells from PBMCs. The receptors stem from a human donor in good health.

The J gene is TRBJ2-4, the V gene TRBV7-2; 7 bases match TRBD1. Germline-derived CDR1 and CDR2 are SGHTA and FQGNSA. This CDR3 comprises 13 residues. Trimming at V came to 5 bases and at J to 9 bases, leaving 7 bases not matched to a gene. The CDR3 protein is CASSPTGESIQYF. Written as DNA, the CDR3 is TGTGCCAGCAGCCCCACAGGGGAGAGCATTCAGTACTTC.

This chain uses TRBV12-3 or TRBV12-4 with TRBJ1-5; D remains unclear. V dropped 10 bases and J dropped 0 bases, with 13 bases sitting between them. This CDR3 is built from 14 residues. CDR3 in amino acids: CATALGNSNQPQHF. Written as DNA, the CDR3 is TGTGCCACAGCATTGGGGAATAGCAATCAGCCCCAGCATTTT.

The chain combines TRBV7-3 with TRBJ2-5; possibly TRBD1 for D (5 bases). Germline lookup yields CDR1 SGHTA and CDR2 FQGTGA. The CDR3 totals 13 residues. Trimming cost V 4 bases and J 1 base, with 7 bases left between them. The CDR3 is CASSWGSQETQYF. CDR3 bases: TGTGCCAGCAGCTGGGGCAGCCAAGAGACCCAGTACTTC.

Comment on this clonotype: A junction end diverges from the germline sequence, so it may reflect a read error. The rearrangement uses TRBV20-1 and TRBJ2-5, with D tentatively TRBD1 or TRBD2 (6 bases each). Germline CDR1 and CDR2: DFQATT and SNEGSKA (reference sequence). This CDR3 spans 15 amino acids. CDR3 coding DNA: TGCAGTGCTAGAGATCCGTCACGGGGGCAAGAAACCCAGTACTTC. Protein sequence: CSARDPSRGQETQYF.

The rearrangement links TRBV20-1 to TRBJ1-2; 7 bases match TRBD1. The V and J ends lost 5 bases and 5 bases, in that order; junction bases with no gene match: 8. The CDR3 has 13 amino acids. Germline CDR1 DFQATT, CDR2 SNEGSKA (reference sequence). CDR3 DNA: TGCAGTGCTGGAGGACAGGTGGGATATGGCTACACCTTC. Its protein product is CSAGGQVGYGYTF.

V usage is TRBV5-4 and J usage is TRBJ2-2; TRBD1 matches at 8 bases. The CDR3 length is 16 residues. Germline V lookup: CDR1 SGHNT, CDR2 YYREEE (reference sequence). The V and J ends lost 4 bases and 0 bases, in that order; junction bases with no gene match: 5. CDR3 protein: CASSGMTGANTGELFF. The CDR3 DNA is TGTGCCAGCAGCGGGATGACAGGGGCGAACACCGGGGAGCTGTTTTTT.

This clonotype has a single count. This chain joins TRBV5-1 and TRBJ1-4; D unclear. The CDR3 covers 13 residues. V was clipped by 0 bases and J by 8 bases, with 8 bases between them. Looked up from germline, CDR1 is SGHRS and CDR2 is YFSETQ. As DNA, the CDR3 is TGCGCCAGCAGCTTGGGATTGGGCGAAAAACTGTTTTTT. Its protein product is CASSLGLGEKLFF.

CDR3 protein: CASSQGRVSYGYTF. The CDR3, as DNA: TGCGCCAGCAGCCAAGGCCGGGTCAGCTATGGCTACACCTTC. This chain uses TRBV4-3 with TRBJ1-2, with D unresolved. V lost 1 base, J lost 4 bases, and 10 bases lay in between. Germline V lookup: CDR1 LGHNA, CDR2 YSLEER. CDR3 length: 14 amino acids.